This record concerns one T cell receptor beta chain sequence. The antigen is unknown. This sample was taken from a study of long-term antiretroviral therapy in people with HIV. Germline V gene lookup returns CDR1 MNHNS and CDR2 SASEGT. Losses at the gene ends were 7 bases for V and 2 bases for J; bases not matched to a gene: 7. The CDR3 has 15 residues. Notes on the study in general: With ART, diversity went up but was still lower than in transplant donor controls. At every time point, clones expanded before ART dominated the repertoire.

Survey-level resolution applied to immunoSEQ assay v3.0. The table came from immunoSEQ multiplex PCR; TCRdb's copy has only in-frame clones and leaves some out. The sample has around 21,000 clones; roughly 91% are singletons. This TCR derives from a man aged 60 to 75 with HIV. The chain joins TRBV6-1 to TRBJ1-5; the match to TRBD1 covers 8 bases. The sequenced sample was unsorted PBMCs, obtained 2.3 years after starting antiretroviral therapy. CDR3 sequence: CASTRDRGGNQPQHF. CDR3 in DNA: TGTGCCAGCACCCGCGACAGGGGAGGCAATCAGCCCCAGCATTTT.